This T cell receptor beta chain was obtained from a study of blood T cell repertoires in COVID-19. The CDR3 totals 15 residues. CDR1 is LNHNV and CDR2 is YYDKDF in the germline V gene (reference sequence). Trimming took 0 bases from V and 8 from J; bases not matched to a gene: 8. Authors' methods: Quantification of nucleated cells was approximated via reference gene primer amplification. The assay was immunoSEQ multiplex PCR, and TCRdb's table has in-frame clones only and misses some. For V, J and clone size, that table is used; D and trimming come from the DNA. Of fewer than 130,000 clones listed, about 70% are singletons.

The TCR comes from a woman aged 55-75 years with acute or convalescent COVID-19. This sequence joins TRBV15 and TRBJ1-2; TRBD1 aligns across 8 bases. Sequencing was carried out using peripheral blood. The CDR3 sequence: CATSRDRRTGYGYTF. The DNA for the CDR3 is TGTGCCACCAGCAGAGATCGGCGGACAGGGTACGGCTACACCTTC. Together with reference TRBV15 and TRBJ1-2, the CDR3 gives the full variable domain: DAMVIQNPRYQVTQFGKPVTLSCSQTLNHNVMYWYQQKSSQAPKLLFHYYDKDFNNEADTPDNFQSRRPNTSFCFLDIRSPGLGDTAMYLCATSRDRRTGYGYTFGSGTRLTVV.